Following are 26 T cell receptor beta chains from one sample sequenced in a study of monozygotic twins with cystic fibrosis. Clones were sequenced by immunoSEQ multiplex PCR, and TCRdb holds only the in-frame ones, with some missing. The table lists under 30,000 clones, 90% of them singletons. The sequenced sample was blood. The receptors were sampled from a girl under 10 years old with cystic fibrosis.

This chain connects TRBV5-4 to TRBJ2-3; no reliable D call. The CDR3 contains 14 residues. In germline, CDR1 is SGHNT, CDR2 YYREEE (reference sequence). Trimming took 6 bases from V and 1 from J, leaving 12 bases between them. The CDR3 coding sequence is TGTGCCAGCAATGAACAGAGTCGCACAGATACGCAGTATTTT. Protein: CASNEQSRTDTQYF.

The chain employs TRBV6-5 and TRBJ2-1, with D perhaps TRBD1 or TRBD2 (5 bases each). The V gene lost 0 bases and the J gene lost 5 bases, with 8 bases spanning the gap. This CDR3 has 14 amino acids. CDR1 MNHEY and CDR2 SVGAGI come from the germline V gene. The CDR3 bases are TGTGCCAGCAGTTACTCATGGGACCACAATGAGCAGTTCTTC. It is translated as CASSYSWDHNEQFF.

The V and J genes are TRBV5-1 and TRBJ2-3; 7 positions match TRBD1. The V gene end was trimmed by 0 bases and the J gene end by 4 bases; junction bases not matched to a gene: 5. CDR1 SGHRS and CDR2 YFSETQ come from the germline V gene. CDR3 length: 15 amino acids. In nucleotides, the CDR3 is TGCGCCAGCAGCTTGGCCGAAGGGGGCGCAGATACGCAGTATTTT. It translates to CASSLAEGGADTQYF.

The chain uses TRBV7-9 and TRBJ2-3; D could derive from TRBD1 or TRBD2 (7 bases each). This CDR3 contains 16 residues. Germline V CDR1 and CDR2: SEHNR, FQNEAQ (reference sequence). The germline V and J ends were trimmed by 5 bases and 0 bases, with 15 bases remaining between them. In nucleotides, the CDR3 is TGTGCCAGCAGCCGTCGGGGGGACAGTAGCACAGATACGCAGTATTTT. Residues: CASSRRGDSSTDTQYF.

This clone showed up just a few times. The V gene is TRBV2, the J gene TRBJ2-5; 8 bases align to TRBD1. This CDR3 is 13 amino acids long. The germline V gene encodes CDR1 SNHLY and CDR2 FYNNEI. In DNA, the CDR3 is TGTGCTTCGCGACAGGGGATCGGAGAGACCCAGTACTTC. Translating gives CASRQGIGETQYF.

The chain links TRBV2 to TRBJ1-1; possibly TRBD1 for D (5 bases). The CDR3 spans 12 residues. Germline loops: CDR1 SNHLY, CDR2 FYNNEI. Trimming removed 4 bases from V and 4 bases from J, with 7 bases in between. The CDR3 bases are TGTGCCAGCAGTGTCGGGGGCACTGAAGCTTTCTTT. Protein sequence: CASSVGGTEAFF. The full variable domain, in which reference TRBV2 and TRBJ1-1 provide the parts outside the CDR3, is EPEVTQTPSHQVTQMGQEVILRCVPISNHLYFYWYRQILGQKVEFLVSFYNNEISEKSEIFDDQFSVERPDGSNFTLKIRSTKLEDSAMYFCASSVGGTEAFFGQGTRLTVV.

The chain employs TRBV4-1 and TRBJ1-1; unclear D gene. Germline V lookup: CDR1 MGHRA, CDR2 YSYEKL. There are 16 residues in the CDR3. V was trimmed by 2 bases and J by 0 bases, leaving 13 bases between them. The CDR3 loop reads CASSQYSSPLNTEAFF. Here the CDR3 DNA reads TGCGCCAGCAGCCAATATTCGTCTCCCTTGAACACTGAAGCTTTCTTT.

This clone showed up just once. The chain carries TRBV5-4 and TRBJ2-7; D unresolved. The CDR3 length is 14 residues. Trimming stripped 0 bases from V and 2 bases from J, with 9 bases between. Germline lookup yields CDR1 SGHNT and CDR2 YYREEE (reference sequence). CDR3 sequence (DNA): TGTGCCAGCAGCTTGGATGGCAGACCCTACGAGCAGTACTTC. As protein: CASSLDGRPYEQYF.

The J gene is TRBJ2-7, the V gene TRBV4-2, with a weak D call TRBD1 (6 bases). This CDR3 contains 15 residues. V shed 1 base and J shed 3 bases, with 13 bases lying between them. The germline CDR1 and CDR2 sequences are LGHNA and YNFKEQ. In DNA form, the CDR3 reads TGTGCCAGCAGCCAAGTAGATCAGGGGTACTACGAGCAGTACTTC. It yields the protein CASSQVDQGYYEQYF.

The chain is built from TRBV7-9 and TRBJ2-3, with D possibly matching TRBD2 (7 bases). Germline V CDR1 and CDR2: SEHNR, FQNEAQ (reference sequence). Between the trimmed V and J ends, which lost 4 bases and 2 bases, there was a span of 19 bases. The CDR3 is made up of 17 amino acids. The CDR3 loop is CASSSSRGGLDTDTQYF. The CDR3 nucleotides are TGTGCCAGCAGCTCAAGTAGGGGGGGTTTGGACACAGATACGCAGTATTTT. The whole variable domain, filled in from reference TRBV7-9 and TRBJ2-3, reads DTGVSQNPRHKITKRGQNVTFRCDPISEHNRLYWYRQTLGQGPEFLTYFQNEAQLEKSRLLSDRFSAERPKGSFSTLEIQRTEQGDSAMYLCASSSSRGGLDTDTQYFGPGTRLTVL.

The chain employs TRBV27 and TRBJ1-2; 9 positions match TRBD1. Unmatched junction bases numbered 6, after V lost 5 bases and J lost 5 bases. CDR1 and CDR2 from the germline V gene are MNHEY and SMNVEV (reference sequence). The CDR3 has 14 amino acids. CDR3 protein: CASSEDRGAYGYTF. The CDR3 bases are TGTGCCAGCAGTGAGGACAGGGGAGCGTATGGCTACACCTTC.

This rearrangement joins TRBV13 to TRBJ2-5; D is possibly TRBD1 or TRBD2 (6 bases each). V was cut by 2 bases and J by 7 bases, with 14 bases left in between. This CDR3 contains 14 residues. Germline loops: CDR1 PRHDT, CDR2 FYEKMQ (reference sequence). The DNA for the CDR3 is TGTGCCAGCAGCTTAAGGGGGGCCGGGGGGACCCAGTACTTC. Its translation is CASSLRGAGGTQYF.

The sample holds one count of this clone. J is TRBJ2-7 and V is TRBV7-9, with a weak D call TRBD1 (6 bases). CDR3 length: 14 amino acids. Looked up from germline, CDR1 is SEHNR and CDR2 is FQNEAQ (reference sequence). V was pared by 5 bases and J by 5 bases, with 16 bases between. The CDR3: CASSTKTGTHEQYF. DNA for the CDR3: TGTGCCAGCAGCACGAAGACAGGAACTCACGAGCAGTACTTC.

The chain links TRBV7-2 to TRBJ1-4; D gene unclear. Germline V gene lookup returns CDR1 SGHTA and CDR2 FQGNSA. The CDR3 spans 15 residues. Trimming took 0 bases from V and 2 from J, leaving 7 bases between them. The CDR3 DNA reads as TGTGCCAGCAGCTTAGCACGGGGTACTAATGAAAAACTGTTTTTT. This codes for CASSLARGTNEKLFF.

The chain recombines TRBV9 with TRBJ1-6; D remains ambiguous. Germline CDR1 reads SGDLS; CDR2 reads YYNGEE. Trimming stripped 0 bases from V and 13 bases from J, with 14 bases between. The CDR3 sequence is 14 residues long. DNA of the CDR3: TGTGCCAGCAGCGTAGACAGCCTATCTGCCCCCCTCCACTTT. Residues: CASSVDSLSAPLHF.

The V call is TRBV29-1, the J call TRBJ2-6; D ambiguous. The CDR3 length is 17 residues. Germline V CDR1 and CDR2: SQVTM, ANQGSEA. The ends were cut back, 2 bases at V and 2 bases at J, with 16 bases in the middle. The CDR3 nucleotides read TGCAGCGTTGAATCCCAGGTAACTACAGCTGGGGCCAACGTCCTGACTTTC. The encoded protein is CSVESQVTTAGANVLTF.

V usage is TRBV5-1 and J usage is TRBJ1-1; D not certain. CDR3 length equals 14 residues. Germline V gene sequence: CDR1 SGHRS, CDR2 YFSETQ. Trimming took 4 bases from V and 1 from J, leaving 11 bases between them. The CDR3 DNA reads TGCGCCAGCAGCGGGCTACAGAGGAACACTGAAGCTTTCTTT. Protein: CASSGLQRNTEAFF.

The chain joins TRBV7-2 to TRBJ2-3, with D uncertain. The CDR3 is made up of 14 amino acids. Trimming took 2 bases from V and 0 from J, leaving 6 bases between them. Germline loops: CDR1 SGHTA, CDR2 FQGNSA. The CDR3 is CASSLMGSTDTQYF. CDR3 coding DNA: TGTGCCAGCAGCTTAATGGGAAGCACAGATACGCAGTATTTT.

The chain uses TRBV9 and TRBJ2-1, with TRBD2 identical over 12 bases. Per germline, CDR1 SGDLS and CDR2 YYNGEE. The ends lost 3 bases at V and 10 bases at J; junction bases unmatched: 11. The CDR3 length is 16 residues. For the CDR3, the DNA is TGTGCCAGCAGCGGAACCCTAGCGGGGGGGCCAAGGGAGCAGTTCTTC. Protein product: CASSGTLAGGPREQFF.

V is TRBV25-1 and J is TRBJ2-5, with TRBD2 matching over 11 bases. The CDR3 extends over 16 amino acids. Germline values: CDR1 MGHDK, CDR2 SYGVNS. The J segment lost 2 bases and the V segment lost 1 base, leaving 3 bases of the junction unmatched. In DNA, the CDR3 is TGTGCCAGCAGTGAATTTTTAGCGGGGGGGCAAGAGACCCAGTACTTC. This sequence encodes CASSEFLAGGQETQYF.

The chain employs TRBV7-9 and TRBJ2-1; 8 bases line up with TRBD2. Germline-derived CDR1 and CDR2 are SEHNR and FQNEAQ (reference sequence). The CDR3 is 18 residues long. With 4 bases clipped from V and 2 bases from J, the junction kept 13 bases outside the gene matches. CDR3 nucleotides: TGTGCCAGCAGCTCCCAGACGCCACTAGCGGCGGCCTACAATGAGCAGTTCTTC. Protein product: CASSSQTPLAAAYNEQFF.

CDR3 in amino acids: CASSFLTRTGGLSTDTQYF. DNA of the CDR3: TGTGCCAGCAGCTTCTTGACTCGTACTGGGGGCCTCAGCACAGATACGCAGTATTTT. This chain joins TRBV7-2 and TRBJ2-3; D may be TRBD1 (6 bases). V dropped 3 bases and J dropped 0 bases, with 22 bases sitting between them. Per germline, CDR1 SGHTA and CDR2 FQGNSA. This CDR3 contains 19 residues.

The gene calls are TRBV6-1 and TRBJ1-5, with D perhaps TRBD1 (5 bases). V was shortened by 2 bases and J by 5 bases, with 10 bases between the two germline ends. Looked up from germline, CDR1 is MNHNS and CDR2 is SASEGT. CDR3 length: 14 residues. This CDR3 is CASSEFWGDQPQHF. The CDR3 DNA reads TGTGCCAGCAGTGAATTTTGGGGGGATCAGCCCCAGCATTTT.

The chain uses TRBV14 and TRBJ2-7; 9 positions agree with TRBD1. CDR1 and CDR2 (germline): SGHDN, FVKESK. The junction had 14 bases not matched to a gene; V was cut back by 4 bases and J by 4 bases. CDR3 length: 17 residues. Written as DNA, the CDR3 is TGTGCCAGCAGCCCTTCCCCCGGGGAACAGGGGGCATACGAGCAGTACTTC. It specifies CASSPSPGEQGAYEQYF.

The chain uses TRBV7-2 and TRBJ1-3, with D unclear. The CDR3 is made up of 18 amino acids. Trimming pared 3 bases from V and 1 base from J, leaving 19 bases between. CDR1 and CDR2 (germline): SGHTA, FQGNSA. CDR3 amino acids: CASSLGYSGPISGNTIYF. The CDR3 nucleotides read TGTGCCAGCAGCTTGGGGTATAGCGGCCCTATATCTGGAAACACCATATATTTT. Full variable domain (remainder filled in from reference TRBV7-2 and TRBJ1-3): GAGVSQSPSNKVTEKGKDVELRCDPISGHTALYWYRQSLGQGLEFLIYFQGNSAPDKSGLPSDRFSAERTGGSVSTLTIQRTQQEDSAVYLCASSLGYSGPISGNTIYFGEGSWLTVV.

The chain combines TRBV10-3 with TRBJ1-1; no clear D. CDR1 is ENHRY, CDR2 SYGVKD, per germline. The V end was cut by 11 bases, the J end by 1 base, with 11 bases between. This CDR3 has 12 residues. CDR3 in amino acids: CAANDGNTEAFF. CDR3 bases: TGTGCCGCAAACGACGGGAACACTGAAGCTTTCTTT.